One sample yielded the 10 T cell receptor beta chains listed below, sequenced in a study of CD8 T cells in ankylosing spondylitis. Study-wide points: Typical of ankylosing spondylitis blood, it appeared, was a TCR beta motif of roughly eight highly homologous variants.

TCRdb re-called the 5' RACE reads with MiXCR, one entry per CDR3 protein. The sample gives approximately 550,000 distinct CDR3 sequences, roughly 13% of which show up once; approximately 6.3% is in the top ten. These receptors have no identified antigens. Specimen: blood, either unsorted or a sorted T cell fraction (not recorded which). The source is a male donor with ankylosing spondylitis.

This clonotype was detected many times. The J gene is TRBJ2-1, the V gene TRBV5-1; tentative D call: TRBD1 (6 bases). Per the germline V gene, CDR1 is SGHRS and CDR2 is YFSETQ. V lost 0 bases and J lost 5, with 18 bases in between. The CDR3 extends over 17 amino acids. The CDR3 sequence is CASSLGPQGVGNNEQFF. CDR3 in DNA: TGCGCCAGCAGCTTGGGGCCACAGGGAGTAGGGAACAATGAGCAGTTCTTC. Variable domain in full (rest from reference TRBV5-1 and TRBJ2-1): KAGVTQTPRYLIKTRGQQVTLSCSPISGHRSVSWYQQTPGQGLQFLFEYFSETQRNKGNFPGRFSGRQFSNSRSEMNVSTLELGDSALYLCASSLGPQGVGNNEQFFGPGTRLTVL.

This clonotype was observed a few times. The chain joins TRBV5-1 to TRBJ2-5, with TRBD2 as a possible D gene (7 bases). V was trimmed by 6 bases and J by 4 bases, leaving 13 bases between them. The germline gives CDR1 SGHRS, CDR2 YFSETQ. There are 13 residues in the CDR3. In nucleotides, the CDR3 is TGCGCCAGCACCCTGAGGGGGGGAGAGACCCAGTACTTC. Residues: CASTLRGGETQYF.

This clonotype was seen at least ten times. The V call is TRBV5-5, the J call TRBJ2-1, with D possibly TRBD2 on 6 matching bases. The germline V and J ends were trimmed by 4 bases and 15 bases, with 23 bases remaining between them. The length of the CDR3 is 14 residues. Germline CDR1 reads SGHKS; CDR2 reads YYEKEE (reference sequence). The CDR3 nucleotides are TGTGCCAGCAGCCAGACAGCCACCCTACGGGGGATGTTCTTC. This codes for CASSQTATLRGMFF.

The chain has TRBV5-1 and TRBJ2-1, with a weak D call TRBD2 (5 bases). CDR1 and CDR2 from the germline V gene are SGHRS and YFSETQ. The CDR3 is made up of 13 amino acids. V was cut by 3 bases and J by 7 bases, with 11 bases left in between. The CDR3 bases are TGCGCCAGCAGCTGGAGTAGCGAAAATGAGCAGTTCTTC. Its translation: CASSWSSENEQFF.

The genes are TRBV20-1 and TRBJ2-1; 10 bases agree with TRBD2. V dropped 6 bases and J dropped 7; count of bases not matched to a gene: 9. This CDR3 region has 14 residues. Germline loops: CDR1 DFQATT, CDR2 SNEGSKA (reference sequence). In nucleotides, the CDR3 is TGCAGTGCAAAACTAGCGGGACTTCGGAATGAGCAGTTCTTC. It encodes CSAKLAGLRNEQFF.

This clonotype came up a few times. The chain couples TRBV20-1 to TRBJ2-5; 9 bases match TRBD2. CDR1 and CDR2 (germline): DFQATT, SNEGSKA (reference sequence). There are 14 residues in the CDR3. J was trimmed by 14 bases and V by 5 bases; bases with no gene match: 18. CDR3 sequence (DNA): TGCAGTGCTCCCCTCGGTCTGGGCGGGAGGGCACAATACTTC. It translates to CSAPLGLGGRAQYF.

The chain carries TRBV6-1 and TRBJ2-7; possible D gene TRBD2, 5 bases. Germline V gene data show CDR1 as MNHNS and CDR2 as SASEGT. Trimming cost V 7 bases and J 0 bases, with 13 bases left between them. This CDR3 contains 14 residues. The CDR3 region has the DNA TGTGCCAGCACCTGGCGGGTTCGCTCCTACGAGCAGTACTTC. Translated, it gives CASTWRVRSYEQYF.

This clonotype occurred a few times. The chain has TRBV27 and TRBJ1-1; 8 nucleotides match TRBD1. J gave up 3 bases and V 3 bases, and 9 bases lay outside the gene matches. Germline V gene lookup returns CDR1 MNHEY and CDR2 SMNVEV (reference sequence). This CDR3 region has 16 residues. CDR3 residues: CASSLGRGLGHTEAFF. The CDR3 DNA follows: TGTGCCAGCAGTTTGGGCAGGGGGCTCGGGCACACTGAAGCTTTCTTT.

This clonotype turned up a few times. The V call is TRBV27, the J call TRBJ2-5; TRBD2 matches at 10 bases. With 7 bases clipped from V and 4 bases from J, the junction kept 18 bases outside the gene matches. CDR3 length: 18 residues. Germline values: CDR1 MNHEY, CDR2 SMNVEV (reference sequence). CDR3 in DNA: TGTGCCAGCACCCCGAGCGGGAGGGCCGGACTTAGGGCAGAGACCCAGTACTTC. Translating it yields CASTPSGRAGLRAETQYF.

The V and J genes are TRBV7-9 and TRBJ1-2; tentative D call: TRBD1 (5 bases). Trimming shortened V by 4 bases and J by 7 bases, and 16 bases separated the two germline ends. Germline CDR1 reads SEHNR; CDR2 reads FQNEAQ (reference sequence). The CDR3 length is 14 residues. For the CDR3, the DNA is TGTGCCAGCAGCTCCCCCGGGGCCCTTACTGGCTACACCTTC. This codes for CASSSPGALTGYTF. Filled out from reference TRBV7-9 and TRBJ1-2, the complete variable domain reads DTGVSQNPRHKITKRGQNVTFRCDPISEHNRLYWYRQTLGQGPEFLTYFQNEAQLEKSRLLSDRFSAERPKGSFSTLEIQRTEQGDSAMYLCASSSPGALTGYTFGSGTRLTVV.